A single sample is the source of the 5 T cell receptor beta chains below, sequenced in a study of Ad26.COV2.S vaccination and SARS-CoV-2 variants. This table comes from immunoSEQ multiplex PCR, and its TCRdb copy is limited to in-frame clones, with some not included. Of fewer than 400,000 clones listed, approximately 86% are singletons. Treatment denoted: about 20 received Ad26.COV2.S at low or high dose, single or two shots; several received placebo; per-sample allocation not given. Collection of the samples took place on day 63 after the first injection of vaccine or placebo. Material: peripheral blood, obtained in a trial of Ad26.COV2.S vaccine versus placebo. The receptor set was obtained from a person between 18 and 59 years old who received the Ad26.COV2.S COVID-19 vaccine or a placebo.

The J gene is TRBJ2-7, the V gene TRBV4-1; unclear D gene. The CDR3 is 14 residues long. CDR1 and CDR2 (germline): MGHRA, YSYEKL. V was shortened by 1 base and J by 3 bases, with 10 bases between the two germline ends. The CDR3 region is CASSQAVSVYEQYF. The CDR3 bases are TGCGCCAGCAGCCAAGCGGTTTCGGTCTACGAGCAGTACTTC.

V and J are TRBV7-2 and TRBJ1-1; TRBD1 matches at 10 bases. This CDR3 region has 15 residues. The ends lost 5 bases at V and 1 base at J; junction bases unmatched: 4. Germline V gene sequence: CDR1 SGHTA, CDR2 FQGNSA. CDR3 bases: TGTGCCAGCAGCCAGACAGGGGGCAGGAACACTGAAGCTTTCTTT. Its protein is CASSQTGGRNTEAFF.

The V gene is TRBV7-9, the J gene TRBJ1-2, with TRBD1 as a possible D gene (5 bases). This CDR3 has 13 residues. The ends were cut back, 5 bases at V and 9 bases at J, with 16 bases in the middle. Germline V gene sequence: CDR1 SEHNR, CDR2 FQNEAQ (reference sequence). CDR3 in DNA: TGTGCCAGCAGCCTCTCCGTCCCAGGGAGCTACACCTTC. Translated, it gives CASSLSVPGSYTF.

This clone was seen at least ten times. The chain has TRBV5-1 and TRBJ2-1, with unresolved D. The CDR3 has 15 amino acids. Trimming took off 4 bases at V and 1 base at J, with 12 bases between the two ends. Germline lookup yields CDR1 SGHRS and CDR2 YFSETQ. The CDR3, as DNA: TGCGCCAGCAGCCCATGGTCTTCTTCCTACAATGAGCAGTTCTTC. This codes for CASSPWSSSYNEQFF.

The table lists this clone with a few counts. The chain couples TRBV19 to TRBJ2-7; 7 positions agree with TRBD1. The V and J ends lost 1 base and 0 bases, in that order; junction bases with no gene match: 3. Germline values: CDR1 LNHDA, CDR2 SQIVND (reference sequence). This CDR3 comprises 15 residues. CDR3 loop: CASSIGPGGSYEQYF. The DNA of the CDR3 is TGTGCCAGTAGTATAGGCCCAGGGGGCTCCTACGAGCAGTACTTC.